One and the same sample provided the 27 T cell receptor beta chains below, sequenced in a study of circulating CD8 cells and anti-PD-1 response in melanoma. The QIAseq Immune Repertoire TCR panel built the libraries from roughly 16 ng of total RNA. TCRdb reprocessed the reads with MiXCR, giving one entry per CDR3 protein. Found here are about 570 distinct CDR3 sequences, more than 5.5% of them singletons; the top ten hold roughly 43%. Sorting of live CD3+CD8+TCRalphabeta+ cells by PD-1 and/or TIGIT gave four subsets. The sample consisted of CD8+ T cells from PBMCs, taken at baseline or after one month of anti-PD-1 therapy (not recorded which). These receptors all stem from a human donor with melanoma.

This clonotype is termed large (0.1 to 1%). The gene calls are TRBV20-1 and TRBJ2-1; 11 bases line up with TRBD2. Germline V lookup: CDR1 DFQATT, CDR2 SNEGSKA (reference sequence). V gave up 3 bases and J gave up 6 bases; unmatched junction bases: 10. CDR3 length: 16 residues. This chain's CDR3 is CSARGPSGRTPNEQFF. Here the CDR3 DNA reads TGCAGTGCTAGGGGGCCTAGCGGGAGGACCCCCAATGAGCAGTTCTTC.

This clonotype is large by share. The chain recombines TRBV28 with TRBJ2-1; no reliable D call. The CDR3 contains 16 residues. From germline, CDR1 is MDHEN and CDR2 SYDVKM. The ends were cut back, 8 bases at V and 6 bases at J, with 23 bases in the middle. The CDR3 loop reads CASGSQEVIRFNEQFF. The CDR3 nucleotides read TGTGCCAGCGGTTCCCAAGAGGTAATTAGGTTCAATGAGCAGTTCTTC.

By sample fraction, this clonotype is large (0.1 to 1%). The rearrangement joins TRBV27 to TRBJ1-2; D remains unclear. CDR1 MNHEY and CDR2 SMNVEV come from the germline V gene (reference sequence). Trimming removed 3 bases at V and 3 bases at J, with 8 bases between. There are 13 residues in the CDR3. For the CDR3, the DNA is TGTGCCAGCAGTTTCGGTAGGGACTATGGCTACACCTTC. Translated, it gives CASSFGRDYGYTF.

As concerns this clonotype: A read error may explain this, as a much larger clone is one base away. The genes are TRBV5-8 and TRBJ2-7; tentative D call: TRBD1 (6 bases). The germline CDR1 and CDR2 sequences are SGHTS and YDEGEE. The CDR3 runs to 13 residues. V shed 4 bases and J shed 5 bases, with 13 bases lying between them. CDR3 DNA: TGTGCCAGCAGCCTTACAAACAGGGACGAGCAGTACTTC. This gives the protein CASSLTNRDEQYF. Full variable domain (rest looked up from reference TRBV5-8 and TRBJ2-7): EAGVTQSPTHLIKTRGQQATLRCSPISGHTSVYWYQQALGLGLQFLLWYDEGEERNRGNFPPRFSGRQFPNYSSELNVNALELEDSALYLCASSLTNRDEQYFGPGTRLTVT.

By sample share, this clonotype is large. V and J are TRBV24-1 and TRBJ1-2; no clear D gene. The germline V and J ends were trimmed by 0 bases and 7 bases, with 8 bases remaining between them. Germline CDR1 and CDR2: KGHDR and SFDVKD. This CDR3 has 13 amino acids. CDR3 region: CATSDLLNSGYTF. As DNA, the CDR3 is TGTGCCACCAGTGATTTGCTCAATTCTGGCTACACCTTC.

This clonotype is classed as large. The J gene is TRBJ1-5, the V gene TRBV7-2, with 9 bases aligning to TRBD1. The CDR3 runs 16 residues. With V trimmed by 3 bases and J by 4 bases, 7 bases remained unmatched. The germline gives CDR1 SGHTA, CDR2 FQGNSA. The CDR3 here is CASSLHRGRGNQPQHF. DNA of the CDR3: TGTGCCAGCAGCTTGCACAGGGGGCGGGGGAATCAGCCCCAGCATTTT.

This clonotype is deemed medium-sized (0.01 to 0.1%). The chain couples TRBV7-8 to TRBJ2-7, with 9 bases fitting TRBD2. Germline V gene lookup returns CDR1 SGHVS and CDR2 FQNEAQ. The length of the CDR3 is 15 residues. V lost 0 bases, J lost 0 bases, and 0 bases stayed unmatched. CDR3 region: CASSLASGSSYEQYF. The CDR3 nucleotides read TGTGCCAGCAGCTTAGCTAGCGGGAGCTCCTACGAGCAGTACTTC.

This clonotype is deemed medium-sized. The V call is TRBV7-6, the J call TRBJ2-7; the D gene is possibly TRBD1 (6 bases). CDR3 size: 16 residues. Germline loops: CDR1 SGHVS, CDR2 FNYEAQ. V dropped 5 bases and J dropped 0 bases, with 17 bases sitting between them. The CDR3 DNA reads as TGTGCCAGCAGCCCCAGACCTGGACAGAGCTCCTACGAGCAGTACTTC. Translation: CASSPRPGQSSYEQYF.

Judged by abundance, this clonotype is medium-sized. V gene TRBV20-1 combines with J gene TRBJ1-5, with D possibly being TRBD1 (6 bases). V was pared by 6 bases and J by 6 bases, with 12 bases between. Germline CDR1 is DFQATT and CDR2 is SNEGSKA (reference sequence). This CDR3 has 12 amino acids. Written as DNA, the CDR3 is TGCAGTGCGCTAACAGGGACTCAGCCCCAGCATTTT. It translates to CSALTGTQPQHF.

Sample share makes this clonotype large. The V and J genes are TRBV19 and TRBJ2-1, with D possibly called TRBD1 or TRBD2 (6 bases each). CDR1 LNHDA and CDR2 SQIVND come from the germline V gene (reference sequence). The V and J ends lost 3 bases and 8 bases respectively, with 14 bases between them. This CDR3 has 14 amino acids. In DNA form, the CDR3 reads TGTGCCAGTAGTATGTTGGAGGGGGTCGATGAGCAGTTCTTC. The encoded protein is CASSMLEGVDEQFF. Full variable domain (rest looked up from reference TRBV19 and TRBJ2-1): DGGITQSPKYLFRKEGQNVTLSCEQNLNHDAMYWYRQDPGQGLRLIYYSQIVNDFQKGDIAEGYSVSREKKESFPLTVTSAQKNPTAFYLCASSMLEGVDEQFFGPGTRLTVL.

This clonotype is labeled as large (0.1 to 1%). V is TRBV4-3 and J is TRBJ2-5; 7 bases map to TRBD2. J lost 5 bases, V lost 4 bases, and 4 bases had no gene match. The V gene's germline CDR1 is LGHNA and CDR2 YSLEER. The CDR3 totals 13 residues. CDR3 in amino acids: CASSRTSPETQYF. The CDR3 bases are TGCGCCAGCAGCCGGACTAGTCCCGAGACCCAGTACTTC.

This clonotype is medium-sized within its sample. This sequence joins TRBV29-1 and TRBJ2-7; no definite D call. The germline CDR1 and CDR2 sequences are SQVTM and ANQGSEA. The V end lost 3 bases, the J end lost 5 bases, and 8 bases lay between the germline ends. The CDR3 runs 11 residues. The CDR3 is CSVDPADEQYF. The CDR3, as DNA: TGCAGCGTTGATCCGGCGGACGAGCAGTACTTC.

This clonotype is categorized as large (0.1 to 1%). The rearrangement uses TRBV10-3 and TRBJ1-2; D not resolved. The CDR3 totals 11 residues. Germline V gives CDR1 ENHRY, CDR2 SYGVKD. Between the trimmed V and J ends, which lost 3 bases and 5 bases, there was a span of 4 bases. CDR3 protein: CAISDTYGYTF. CDR3 DNA: TGTGCCATCAGTGATACTTATGGCTACACCTTC.

By frequency in the sample, this clonotype is medium-sized (0.01 to 0.1%). CDR3 in amino acids: CASSQDVALNTEAFF. CDR3 nucleotide sequence: TGCGCCAGCAGCCAAGATGTTGCGTTGAACACTGAAGCTTTCTTT. The chain recombines TRBV4-1 with TRBJ1-1; D not certain. V was pared by 0 bases and J by 0 bases, with 8 bases between. CDR1 MGHRA and CDR2 YSYEKL come from the germline V gene. CDR3 length: 15 residues.

Sample share makes this clonotype medium-sized. The chain links TRBV7-2 to TRBJ2-7, with unresolved D. V lost 3 bases to trimming and J lost 3 bases, with 9 bases between them. The CDR3 consists of 13 residues. The germline gives CDR1 SGHTA, CDR2 FQGNSA. The DNA of the CDR3 is TGTGCCAGCAGCTTTTTAGCCGACTACGAGCAGTACTTC. As protein: CASSFLADYEQYF.

By share, this clonotype ranks as medium-sized (0.01 to 0.1%). V usage is TRBV5-6 and J usage is TRBJ1-5, with D possibly matching TRBD1 (6 bases). CDR3 size: 16 residues. Per the germline V gene, CDR1 is SGHDT and CDR2 is YYEEEE. Trimming took 3 bases from V and 0 from J, leaving 13 bases between them. The chain's CDR3 is CASSSGTKNSNQPQHF. CDR3 DNA: TGTGCCAGCAGCTCGGGGACAAAAAATAGCAATCAGCCCCAGCATTTT.

In its sample, this clonotype ranks as medium-sized. The V gene is TRBV20-1, the J gene TRBJ2-3; D is unresolved. CDR1 DFQATT and CDR2 SNEGSKA come from the germline V gene (reference sequence). This CDR3 comprises 11 residues. V was trimmed by 0 bases and J by 6 bases, leaving 4 bases between them. CDR3 nucleotides: TGCAGTGCTAGAGATTATGATACGCAGTATTTT. Its protein is CSARDYDTQYF.

This clonotype is judged medium-sized (0.01 to 0.1%). V is TRBV28 and J is TRBJ1-5, with 8 bases identical to TRBD1. CDR1 MDHEN and CDR2 SYDVKM come from the germline V gene. This CDR3 has 19 amino acids. V lost 4 bases, J lost 6 bases, and 20 bases stayed unmatched. The CDR3 coding sequence is TGTGCCAGCAGTTCACCTACGGTTGAGGGACAGGCGCGAGGTCAGCCCCAGCATTTT. This translates into CASSSPTVEGQARGQPQHF.

As concerns this clonotype: This sequence may be a read error, since a much larger clone differs from it by one base. A read error is likely, as this CDR3 ends without the conserved phenylalanine or tryptophan. In nucleotides, the CDR3 is TGTGCCAGCAGCTTTCTAGCGGGGGGGCTCAATGAGCAGTTCCTC. Amino acid sequence: CASSFLAGGLNEQFL. This chain uses TRBV7-2 with TRBJ2-1, with 12 bases identical to TRBD2. This CDR3 is 15 amino acids long. Germline values: CDR1 SGHTA, CDR2 FQGNSA. Trimming at V came to 3 bases and at J to 6 bases, leaving 3 bases not matched to a gene.

By share, this clonotype ranks as medium-sized. The CDR3 DNA sequence: TGTGCCAGCAGTTTCGGACAGTTAGATAGCGCGGCTAGAGTCGAGCAGTACTTC. It specifies CASSFGQLDSAARVEQYF. The chain recombines TRBV28 with TRBJ2-7, with D possibly TRBD1 on 6 matching bases. Between the trimmed V and J ends, which lost 3 bases and 6 bases, there was a span of 27 bases. CDR1 MDHEN and CDR2 SYDVKM come from the germline V gene. The CDR3 runs to 18 residues.

Worth noting for this clonotype: A read error is possible here, since a much larger clone lies one base away. The V gene is TRBV19, the J gene TRBJ1-5; D call uncertain. The CDR3 totals 15 residues. The germline gives CDR1 LNHDA, CDR2 SQIVND (reference sequence). V shed 2 bases and J shed 8 bases, with 16 bases lying between them. Here the CDR3 reads CASSIFDKVAEPQHF. The DNA for the CDR3 is TGTGCCAGTAGTATATTCGATAAGGTCGCGGAGCCCCAGCATTTT.

V is TRBV7-2 and J is TRBJ2-7, with TRBD1 identical over 7 bases. V lost 9 bases, J lost 2 bases, and 7 bases stayed unmatched. Germline V lookup: CDR1 SGHTA, CDR2 FQGNSA. The CDR3 sequence is 13 residues long. CDR3 protein: CASRETGTYEQYF. CDR3 bases: TGTGCCAGTAGAGAGACAGGGACCTACGAGCAGTACTTC.

In its sample, this clonotype ranks as medium-sized. The gene calls are TRBV29-1 and TRBJ2-5; 10 bases are shared with TRBD1. After removal of 6 bases from V and 5 bases from J, the junction contained 9 bases not matched to a gene. Germline loops: CDR1 SQVTM, CDR2 ANQGSEA. The CDR3 has 14 residues. CDR3 amino acids: CSVVGQGFWETQYF. The CDR3 DNA reads TGCAGCGTAGTGGGACAGGGGTTTTGGGAGACCCAGTACTTC.

This chain links TRBV20-1 with TRBJ2-4, with a possible D match to TRBD1 (6 bases). The germline V gene encodes CDR1 DFQATT and CDR2 SNEGSKA (reference sequence). With 2 bases removed from V and 2 bases from J, the gap between germline ends came to 10 bases. This CDR3 has 14 amino acids. For the CDR3, the DNA is TGCAGTGCTAGATTCCGGGACACCAAAAACATTCAGTACTTC. Its protein product is CSARFRDTKNIQYF.

This clonotype was recorded a few times. The V gene is TRBV3-1, the J gene TRBJ2-3; D is unclear. From germline, CDR1 is LGHDT and CDR2 YNNKEL (reference sequence). V lost 4 bases and J 6 bases, leaving 20 bases between the germline ends. This CDR3 spans 16 amino acids. The DNA of the CDR3 is TGTGCCAGCAGCCCCTGGATCCGGAGAACGGAGGATACGCAGTATTTT. Encoded protein: CASSPWIRRTEDTQYF.

The sample holds a few counts of this clonotype. The rearrangement joins TRBV19 to TRBJ2-7; the D gene is possibly TRBD2 (6 bases). Looked up from germline, CDR1 is LNHDA and CDR2 is SQIVND (reference sequence). This CDR3 contains 16 residues. V was clipped by 4 bases and J by 5 bases, with 21 bases between them. CDR3 protein: CASSNGLPVPGDEQYF. The DNA for the CDR3 is TGTGCCAGTAGTAATGGGTTACCAGTGCCGGGGGACGAGCAGTACTTC.

This clonotype is judged medium-sized. The V and J genes are TRBV19 and TRBJ1-1, with 7 positions matching TRBD1. The CDR3 has 15 amino acids. After removal of 3 bases from V and 1 base from J, the junction contained 5 bases not matched to a gene. The germline CDR1 and CDR2 sequences are LNHDA and SQIVND (reference sequence). The CDR3 DNA is TGTGCCAGTAGTATGTGGGCAGGGGGGAACACTGAAGCTTTCTTT. Its translation is CASSMWAGGNTEAFF.